Each of the 10 T cell receptor beta chains below was sequenced from the same sample in a study of T-cell memory formation after mild COVID-19. TCRdb fed the 5' RACE reads into MiXCR, producing one record per CDR3 protein. Among some 450,000 distinct CDR3 sequences listed, 15% to 20% were seen once. Sequencing was done on a sample of PBMCs or a T cell subset sorted from them (not recorded which). The receptors were sampled from an adult woman who had mild COVID-19 (a few samples of this study predate the infection). Cell type and time point are not known.

This chain links TRBV11-1 with TRBJ2-7; D may be TRBD1 (5 bases). This CDR3 contains 15 residues. The germline V and J ends were trimmed by 2 bases and 2 bases, with 13 bases remaining between them. Germline CDR1 is SGHAT and CDR2 is FQDESV (reference sequence). The CDR3 spells CASSLNGADPYEQYF. CDR3 in DNA: TGTGCCAGCAGCTTAAATGGGGCAGACCCCTACGAGCAGTACTTC.

This chain uses TRBV6-2 or TRBV6-3 with TRBJ1-1; possibly TRBD1 for D (5 bases). V was shortened by 4 bases and J by 5 bases, with 14 bases between the two germline ends. Germline-derived CDR1 and CDR2 are MNHEY and SVGEGT. The CDR3 consists of 14 residues. The CDR3 region is CASSFRLAGTEAFF. The CDR3 DNA reads as TGTGCCAGCAGTTTTCGGTTGGCAGGGACTGAAGCTTTCTTT.

The rearrangement joins TRBV5-1 to TRBJ1-1; D is ambiguous. Deletions cut 0 bases from V and 6 bases from J, with 12 bases between. Germline V gives CDR1 SGHRS, CDR2 YFSETQ. The CDR3 loop spans 14 amino acids. CDR3 sequence (DNA): TGCGCCAGCAGCTTGGATCAACGCTACGCTGAAGCTTTCTTT. Its translation is CASSLDQRYAEAFF. The entire variable domain, with the rest obtained from reference TRBV5-1 and TRBJ1-1, is as follows: KAGVTQTPRYLIKTRGQQVTLSCSPISGHRSVSWYQQTPGQGLQFLFEYFSETQRNKGNFPGRFSGRQFSNSRSEMNVSTLELGDSALYLCASSLDQRYAEAFFGQGTRLTVV.

The chain uses TRBV20-1 and TRBJ2-1; D is uncertain. Germline V lookup: CDR1 DFQATT, CDR2 SNEGSKA (reference sequence). This CDR3 is built from 14 residues. Trimming stripped 2 bases from V and 1 base from J, with 9 bases between. The CDR3 loop is CSARLPESYNEQFF. CDR3 nucleotide sequence: TGCAGTGCTAGACTCCCGGAGTCCTACAATGAGCAGTTCTTC.

CDR3 residues: CSARKTGPAGELFF. The CDR3 coding sequence is TGCAGTGCTCGCAAAACAGGGCCCGCCGGGGAGCTGTTTTTT. The rearrangement joins TRBV20-1 to TRBJ2-2, with D possibly TRBD1 on 6 matching bases. The CDR3 loop spans 14 amino acids. Germline V gene sequence: CDR1 DFQATT, CDR2 SNEGSKA (reference sequence). The V and J ends lost 5 bases and 6 bases respectively, with 16 bases between them.

This clonotype was recorded a few times. The CDR3 DNA reads as TGTGCCAGCAGTGACTTCGGAGGGGGCATCACTGAAGCTTTCTTT. It is translated as CASSDFGGGITEAFF. The chain employs TRBV25-1 and TRBJ1-1; 7 bases are a match to TRBD1. There are 15 residues in the CDR3. The germline V gene has CDR1 MGHDK and CDR2 SYGVNS. V shed 3 bases, J shed 4 bases, and the junction held 8 bases outside the gene matches. The complete variable domain, with remaining parts taken from reference TRBV25-1 and TRBJ1-1, reads EADIYQTPRYLVIGTGKKITLECSQTMGHDKMYWYQQDPGMELHLIHYSYGVNSTEKGDLSSESTVSRIRTEHFPLTLESARPSHTSQYLCASSDFGGGITEAFFGQGTRLTVV.

In its sample, this clonotype was seen many times. This chain links TRBV19 with TRBJ2-3, with D unclear. Germline-derived CDR1 and CDR2 are LNHDA and SQIVND (reference sequence). V lost 3 bases and J 2 bases, leaving 9 bases between the germline ends. The CDR3 covers 14 residues. In DNA, the CDR3 is TGTGCCAGTAGTATCACCGTCAACACAGATACGCAGTATTTT. This translates into CASSITVNTDTQYF.

This chain connects TRBV14 to TRBJ1-2; no clear D gene. The CDR3 covers 13 residues. Trimming left V 4 bases short and J 4 bases short, with 10 bases between. Germline CDR1 and CDR2: SGHDN and FVKESK. The CDR3 loop is CASSLGNIYGYTF. CDR3 bases: TGTGCCAGCAGCCTGGGGAACATCTATGGCTACACCTTC.

The table lists this clonotype with a few counts. The V gene is TRBV5-1, the J gene TRBJ2-4, with D possibly matching TRBD2 (5 bases). The germline gives CDR1 SGHRS, CDR2 YFSETQ. This CDR3 comprises 14 residues. The V gene lost 2 bases and the J gene lost 10 bases, with 16 bases spanning the gap. The CDR3 region is CASSFTTEDPIQYF. CDR3 nucleotide sequence: TGCGCCAGCAGCTTCACAACGGAGGACCCTATTCAGTACTTC. Complete variable domain (other parts from reference TRBV5-1 and TRBJ2-4): KAGVTQTPRYLIKTRGQQVTLSCSPISGHRSVSWYQQTPGQGLQFLFEYFSETQRNKGNFPGRFSGRQFSNSRSEMNVSTLELGDSALYLCASSFTTEDPIQYFGAGTRLSVL.

DNA of the CDR3: TGTGCCAGCAGCCCCTTCGGGGGGCAGGGGGAGACCCAGTACTTC. It yields the protein CASSPFGGQGETQYF. V is TRBV11-2 and J is TRBJ2-5; weak D call: TRBD2 (7 bases). The CDR3 loop spans 15 amino acids. Trimming took off 5 bases at V and 5 bases at J, with 18 bases between the two ends. Looked up from germline, CDR1 is SGHAT and CDR2 is FQNNGV.